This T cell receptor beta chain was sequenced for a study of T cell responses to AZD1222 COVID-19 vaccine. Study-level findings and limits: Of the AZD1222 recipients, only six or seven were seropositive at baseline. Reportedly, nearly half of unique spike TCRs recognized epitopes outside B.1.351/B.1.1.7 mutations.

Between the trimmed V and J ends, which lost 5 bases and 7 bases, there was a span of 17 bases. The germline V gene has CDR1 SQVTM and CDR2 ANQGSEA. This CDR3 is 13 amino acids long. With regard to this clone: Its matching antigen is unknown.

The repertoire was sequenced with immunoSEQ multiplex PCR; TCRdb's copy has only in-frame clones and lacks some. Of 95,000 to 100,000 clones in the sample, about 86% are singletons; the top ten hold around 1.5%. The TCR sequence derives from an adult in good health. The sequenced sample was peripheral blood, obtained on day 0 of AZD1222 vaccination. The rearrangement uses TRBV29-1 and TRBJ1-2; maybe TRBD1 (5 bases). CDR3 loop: CSVRQRLVAGYTF. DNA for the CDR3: TGCAGCGTTCGACAGAGGTTGGTGGCTGGCTACACCTTC.